Listed below are T cell receptor beta chains from one sample, sequenced in a study of identical twins. One entry per CDR3 protein, called by TCRdb with MiXCR from the 5' RACE reads. The sample has approximately 230,000 distinct CDR3 sequences; about 6.7% are singletons. In addition, the sample was reused for a study of T cells expressing NK-cell markers.

Sequencing was done on a sample of CD8+ T cells sorted from blood. The receptors shown here come from a woman under 30 in good health. Both conserved end residues are part of each CDR3. Fields, in order: CDR3 length, clone size, V gene, D gene, J gene, CDR3 DNA, CDR3 protein. D genes are given only for firm matches. Clone size is not always given. Where it is, it says once, few, many or a class for expanded clones.

16	many	TRBV6-1	NA	TRBJ1-5	TGTGCCAGCATCGAGGGTTCCGGACGGTTCAATCAGCCCCAGCATTTT	CASIEGSGRFNQPQHF
16	few	TRBV10-3	NA	TRBJ2-7	TGTGCCATCAGGAGGGGGGCTAACCCAAACCTCTACGAGCAGTACTTC	CAIRRGANPNLYEQYF
14	few	TRBV19	TRBD2	TRBJ2-7	TGTGCCAGTAGTTCGACTAGCGGGGCCTACGAGCAGTACTTC	CASSSTSGAYEQYF
16	many	TRBV20-1	TRBD2	TRBJ2-5	TGCAGTGCCCCTGACCCGGGGCTAGCGGGAGAGGAGACCCAGTACTTC	CSAPDPGLAGEETQYF
13	NA	TRBV29-1	TRBD2	TRBJ2-7	TGCAGCGTTGCAAGGGGAGGGACCTACGAGCAGTACTTC	CSVARGGTYEQYF
13	NA	TRBV29-1	NA	TRBJ2-3	TGCAGCGGACTAGGGTCTAGCACAGATACGCAGTATTTT	CSGLGSSTDTQYF
15	NA	TRBV9	NA	TRBJ1-2	TGTGCCAGCAGCGTAGGCGGCGGAGCTAACTATGGCTACACCTTC	CASSVGGGANYGYTF
15	many	TRBV12-3/TRBV12-4	TRBD1	TRBJ1-1	TGTGCCAGCAGTCCCGGGACAGGGGAACACACTGAAGCTTTCTTT	CASSPGTGEHTEAFF
14	many	TRBV4-3	TRBD1	TRBJ1-2	TGCGCCAGCAGCCACGAGACAGGGTTCTATGGCTACACCTTC	CASSHETGFYGYTF
15	many	TRBV28	NA	TRBJ1-1	TGTGCCAGCAGCCTCTCGGACGGGATGAACACTGAAGCTTTCTTT	CASSLSDGMNTEAFF
12	many	TRBV29-1	NA	TRBJ2-7	TGCAGCGCGCTGGCTCCTACCTACGAGCAGTACTTC	CSALAPTYEQYF
14	NA	TRBV7-3	NA	TRBJ1-5	TGTGCCAGCAGCCAAGTCAGAGTAAATCAGCCCCAGCATTTT	CASSQVRVNQPQHF
14	NA	TRBV9	NA	TRBJ2-2	TGTGCCAGCAGCGCGGAGGGCCGCACCGGGGAGCTGTTTTTT	CASSAEGRTGELFF